This record looks at one T cell receptor beta chain sequence and its context. This specimen belongs to a study of blood T cell repertoires in COVID-19. CDR3 length equals 14 residues. The germline V and J ends were trimmed by 5 bases and 1 base, with 11 bases remaining between them. The germline gives CDR1 SGHTA, CDR2 FQGNSA. The protocol was immunoSEQ multiplex PCR, while the TCRdb copy is restricted to in-frame clones and leaves out a portion. The data show approximately 160,000 clones, 90% to 95% seen once. The genes are TRBV7-2 and TRBJ1-2; D gene uncertain. The clonotype was recovered from a man aged 50 to 59 with acute or convalescent COVID-19. The specimen sequenced was peripheral blood. Here the CDR3 reads CASSHPGVNYGYTF. In DNA, the CDR3 is TGTGCCAGCAGCCACCCCGGGGTTAACTATGGCTACACCTTC.